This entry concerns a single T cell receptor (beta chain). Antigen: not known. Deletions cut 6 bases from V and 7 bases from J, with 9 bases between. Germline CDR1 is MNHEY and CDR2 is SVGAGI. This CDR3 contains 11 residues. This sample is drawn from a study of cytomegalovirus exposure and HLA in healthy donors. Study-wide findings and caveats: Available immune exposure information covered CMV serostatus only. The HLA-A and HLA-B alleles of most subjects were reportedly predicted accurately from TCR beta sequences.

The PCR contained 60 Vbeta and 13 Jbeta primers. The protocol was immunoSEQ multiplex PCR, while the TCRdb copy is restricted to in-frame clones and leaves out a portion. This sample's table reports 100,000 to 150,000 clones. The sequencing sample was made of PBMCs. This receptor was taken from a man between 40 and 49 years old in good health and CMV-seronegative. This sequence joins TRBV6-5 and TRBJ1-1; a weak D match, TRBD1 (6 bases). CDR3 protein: CASSLGGEAFF. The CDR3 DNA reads TGTGCCAGCAGCCTAGGGGGTGAAGCTTTCTTT.